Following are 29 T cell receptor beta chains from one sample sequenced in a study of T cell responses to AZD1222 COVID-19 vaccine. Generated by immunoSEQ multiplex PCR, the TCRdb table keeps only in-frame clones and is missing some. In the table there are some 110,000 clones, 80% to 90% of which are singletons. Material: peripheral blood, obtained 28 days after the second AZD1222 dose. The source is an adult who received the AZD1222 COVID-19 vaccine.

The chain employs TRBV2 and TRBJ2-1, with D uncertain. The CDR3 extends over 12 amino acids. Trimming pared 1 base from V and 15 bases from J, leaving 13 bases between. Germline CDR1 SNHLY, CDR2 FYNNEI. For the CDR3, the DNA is TGTGCCAGCAGTGAAGATGGGCTAGGACGGTTCTTC. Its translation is CASSEDGLGRFF.

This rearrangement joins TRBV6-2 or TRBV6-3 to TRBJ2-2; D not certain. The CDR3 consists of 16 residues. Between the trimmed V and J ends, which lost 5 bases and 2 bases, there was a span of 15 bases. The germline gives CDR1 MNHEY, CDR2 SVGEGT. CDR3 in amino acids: CASSDVEARNTGELFF. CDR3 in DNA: TGTGCCAGCAGTGACGTTGAAGCTAGAAACACCGGGGAGCTGTTTTTT.

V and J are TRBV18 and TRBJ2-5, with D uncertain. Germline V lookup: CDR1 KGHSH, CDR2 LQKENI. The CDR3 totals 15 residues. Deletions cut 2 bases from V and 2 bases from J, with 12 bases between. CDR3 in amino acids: CASSPDRVPQETQYF. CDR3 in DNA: TGTGCCAGCTCACCAGACCGGGTTCCTCAAGAGACCCAGTACTTC.

The CDR3 protein is CAWSSPTRGEQYF. CDR3 nucleotide sequence: TGTGCCTGGAGTTCCCCGACTCGTGGAGAGCAGTACTTC. This chain joins TRBV30 and TRBJ2-7; D gene unclear. The CDR3 is made up of 13 amino acids. Trimming left V 2 bases short and J 7 bases short, with 15 bases between. Germline V gene lookup returns CDR1 GTSNPN and CDR2 SVGIG (reference sequence).

CDR3 nucleotides: TGTGCCAGCAGTCTCTTCGCGGGAGAATCCACAGATACGCAGTATTTT. It specifies CASSLFAGESTDTQYF. The rearrangement links TRBV28 to TRBJ2-3; 7 bases are a match to TRBD2. Per germline, CDR1 MDHEN and CDR2 SYDVKM. The CDR3 consists of 16 residues. After removal of 5 bases from V and 2 bases from J, the junction contained 10 bases not matched to a gene. Supplemented by reference TRBV28 and TRBJ2-3, the full variable domain reads DVKVTQSSRYLVKRTGEKVFLECVQDMDHENMFWYRQDPGLGLRLIYFSYDVKMKEKGDIPEGYSVSREKKERFSLILESASTNQTSMYLCASSLFAGESTDTQYFGPGTRLTVL.

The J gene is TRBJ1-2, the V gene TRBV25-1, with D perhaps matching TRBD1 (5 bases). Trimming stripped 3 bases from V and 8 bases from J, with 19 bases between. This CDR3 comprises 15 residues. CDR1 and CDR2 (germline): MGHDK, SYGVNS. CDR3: CASSDDGGRGTGYTF. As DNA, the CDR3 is TGTGCCAGCAGTGACGACGGAGGGAGGGGAACCGGCTACACCTTC.

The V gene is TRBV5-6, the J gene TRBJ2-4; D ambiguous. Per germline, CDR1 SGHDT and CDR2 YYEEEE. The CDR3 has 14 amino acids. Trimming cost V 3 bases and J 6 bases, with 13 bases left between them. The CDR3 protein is CASSSVEDGNIQYF. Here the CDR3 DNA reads TGTGCCAGCAGCTCCGTAGAGGACGGAAACATTCAGTACTTC.

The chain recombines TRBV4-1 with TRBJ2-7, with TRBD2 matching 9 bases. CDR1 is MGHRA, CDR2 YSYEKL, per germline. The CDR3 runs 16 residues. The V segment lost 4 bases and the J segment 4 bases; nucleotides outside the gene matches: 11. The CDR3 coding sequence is TGCGCCAGCAGCCTCGGGTCGGGTAGCGGGAGATACGAGCAGTACTTC. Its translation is CASSLGSGSGRYEQYF.

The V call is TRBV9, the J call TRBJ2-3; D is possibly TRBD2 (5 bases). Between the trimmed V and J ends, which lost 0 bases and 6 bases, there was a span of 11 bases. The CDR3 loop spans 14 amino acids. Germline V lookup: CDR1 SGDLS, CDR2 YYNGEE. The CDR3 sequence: CASSVVSTTDTQYF. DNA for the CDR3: TGTGCCAGCAGCGTAGTTTCGACTACCGATACGCAGTATTTT.

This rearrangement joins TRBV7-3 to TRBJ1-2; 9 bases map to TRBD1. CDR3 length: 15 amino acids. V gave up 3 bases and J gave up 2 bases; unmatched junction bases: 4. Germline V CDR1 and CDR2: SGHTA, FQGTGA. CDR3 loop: CASSLSGTGNYGYTF. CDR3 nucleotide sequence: TGTGCCAGCAGCTTGTCCGGGACAGGGAACTATGGCTACACCTTC.

The CDR3 here is CASRTVGTGQGEQYF. Written as DNA, the CDR3 is TGTGCCAGCAGGACCGTCGGGACAGGGCAGGGGGAGCAGTACTTC. The chain carries TRBV6-5 and TRBJ2-7, with 9 bases aligning to TRBD1. CDR3 length equals 15 residues. V trimming: 6 bases; J trimming: 7 bases; junction bases outside the gene matches: 13. Germline V gene data show CDR1 as MNHEY and CDR2 as SVGAGI.

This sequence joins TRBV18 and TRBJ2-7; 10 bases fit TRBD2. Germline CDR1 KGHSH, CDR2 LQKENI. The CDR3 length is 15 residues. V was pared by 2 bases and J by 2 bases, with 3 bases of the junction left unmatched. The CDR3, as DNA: TGTGCCAGCTCACCAAGGAGCGGGAGGGCCTACGAGCAGTACTTC. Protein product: CASSPRSGRAYEQYF.

The CDR3 DNA sequence: TGTGCCAGCAGCTCCCGAGGCACCGGGGAGCTGTTTTTT. Translation gives CASSSRGTGELFF. The V and J genes are TRBV7-9 and TRBJ2-2; D remains unclear. Trimming shortened V by 4 bases and J by 4 bases, and 7 bases separated the two germline ends. Per the germline V gene, CDR1 is SEHNR and CDR2 is FQNEAQ (reference sequence). CDR3 size: 13 residues.

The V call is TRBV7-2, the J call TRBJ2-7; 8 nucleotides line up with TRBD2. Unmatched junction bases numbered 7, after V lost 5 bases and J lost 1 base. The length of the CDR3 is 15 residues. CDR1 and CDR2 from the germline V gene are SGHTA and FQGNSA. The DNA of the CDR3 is TGTGCCAGCAGCCCCCGTGGCGGGGGGTCCTACGAGCAGTACTTC. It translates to CASSPRGGGSYEQYF.

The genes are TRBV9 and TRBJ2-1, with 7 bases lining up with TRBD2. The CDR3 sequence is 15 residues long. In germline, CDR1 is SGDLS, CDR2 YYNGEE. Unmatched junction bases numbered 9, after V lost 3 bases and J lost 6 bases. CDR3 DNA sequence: TGTGCCAGCAGCGCTAGCGGAGGAGTATTCAATGAGCAGTTCTTC. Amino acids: CASSASGGVFNEQFF.

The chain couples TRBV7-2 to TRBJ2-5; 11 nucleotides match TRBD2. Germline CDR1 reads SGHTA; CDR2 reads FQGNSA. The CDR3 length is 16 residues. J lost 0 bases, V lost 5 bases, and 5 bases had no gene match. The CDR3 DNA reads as TGTGCCAGCAGCCCCGGGACTAGCGGAAACCAAGAGACCCAGTACTTC. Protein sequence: CASSPGTSGNQETQYF.

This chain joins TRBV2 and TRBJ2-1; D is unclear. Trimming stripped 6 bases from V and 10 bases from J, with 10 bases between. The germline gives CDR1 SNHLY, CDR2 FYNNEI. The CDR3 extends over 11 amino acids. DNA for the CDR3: TGTGCCAGCAGGCGGTCGTGGGAGCAGTTCTTC. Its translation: CASRRSWEQFF.

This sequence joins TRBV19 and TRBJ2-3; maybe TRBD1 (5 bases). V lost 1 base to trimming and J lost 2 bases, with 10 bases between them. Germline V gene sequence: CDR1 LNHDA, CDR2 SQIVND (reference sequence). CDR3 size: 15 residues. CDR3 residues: CASSIVDSYTDTQYF. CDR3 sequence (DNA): TGTGCCAGTAGTATAGTTGACAGCTACACAGATACGCAGTATTTT.

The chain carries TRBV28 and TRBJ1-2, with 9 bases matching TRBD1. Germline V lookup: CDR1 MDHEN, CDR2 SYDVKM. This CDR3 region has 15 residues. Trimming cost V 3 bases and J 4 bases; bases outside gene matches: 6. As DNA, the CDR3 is TGTGCCAGCAGTTTGTCGGACAGGGGCGGCTATGGCTACACCTTC. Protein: CASSLSDRGGYGYTF.

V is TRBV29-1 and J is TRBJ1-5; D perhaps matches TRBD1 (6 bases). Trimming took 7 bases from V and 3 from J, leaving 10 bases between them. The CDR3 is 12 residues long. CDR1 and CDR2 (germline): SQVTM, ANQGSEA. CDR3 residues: CSAGQINQPQHF. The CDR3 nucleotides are TGCAGCGCCGGACAGATCAATCAGCCCCAGCATTTT.

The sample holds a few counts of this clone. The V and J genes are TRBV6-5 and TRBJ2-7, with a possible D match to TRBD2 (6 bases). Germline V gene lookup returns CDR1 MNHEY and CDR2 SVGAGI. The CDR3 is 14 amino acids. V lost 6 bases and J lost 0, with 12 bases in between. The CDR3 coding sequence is TGTGCCAGCAGAGGGACTCTCAGCTCCTACGAGCAGTACTTC. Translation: CASRGTLSSYEQYF.

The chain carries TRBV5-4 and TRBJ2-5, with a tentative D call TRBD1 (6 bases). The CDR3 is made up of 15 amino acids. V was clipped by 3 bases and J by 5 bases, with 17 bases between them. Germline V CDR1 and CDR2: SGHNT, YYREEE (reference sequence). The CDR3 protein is CASSWGRDPGETQYF. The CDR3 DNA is TGTGCCAGCAGCTGGGGGCGCGACCCCGGGGAGACCCAGTACTTC.

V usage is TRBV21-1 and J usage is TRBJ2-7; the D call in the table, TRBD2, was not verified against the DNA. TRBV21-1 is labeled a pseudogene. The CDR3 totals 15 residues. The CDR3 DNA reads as TGTGCCAGCAGCGGACCCCTGAGCGGGAACTACGAGCAGTACTTC. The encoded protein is CASSGPLSGNYEQYF.

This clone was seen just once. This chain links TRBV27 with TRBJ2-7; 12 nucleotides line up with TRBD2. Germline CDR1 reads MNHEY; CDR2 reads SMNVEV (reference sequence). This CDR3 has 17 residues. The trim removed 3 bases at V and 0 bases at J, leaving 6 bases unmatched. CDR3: CASSFPPSGRVSYEQYF. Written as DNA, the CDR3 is TGTGCCAGCAGTTTCCCCCCTAGCGGGAGGGTCTCCTACGAGCAGTACTTC.

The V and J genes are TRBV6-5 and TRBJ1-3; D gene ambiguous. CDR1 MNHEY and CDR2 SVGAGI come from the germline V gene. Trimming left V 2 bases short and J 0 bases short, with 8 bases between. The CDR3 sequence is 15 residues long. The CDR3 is CASSYRAISGNTIYF. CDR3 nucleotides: TGTGCCAGCAGTTACAGGGCTATCTCTGGAAACACCATATATTTT.

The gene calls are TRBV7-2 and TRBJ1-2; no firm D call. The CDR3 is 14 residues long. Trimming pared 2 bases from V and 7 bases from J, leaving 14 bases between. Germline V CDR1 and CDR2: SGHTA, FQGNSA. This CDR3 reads CASSLRTIDSGYTF. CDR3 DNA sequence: TGTGCCAGCAGCTTACGGACGATCGACTCTGGCTACACCTTC.

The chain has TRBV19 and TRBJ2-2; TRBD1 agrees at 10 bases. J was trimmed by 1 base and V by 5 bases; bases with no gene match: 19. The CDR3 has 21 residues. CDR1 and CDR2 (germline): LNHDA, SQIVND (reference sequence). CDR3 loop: CASSASHDRGPGGKNTGELFF. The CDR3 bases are TGTGCCAGTAGTGCCTCCCACGACAGGGGGCCGGGCGGGAAGAACACCGGGGAGCTGTTTTTT.

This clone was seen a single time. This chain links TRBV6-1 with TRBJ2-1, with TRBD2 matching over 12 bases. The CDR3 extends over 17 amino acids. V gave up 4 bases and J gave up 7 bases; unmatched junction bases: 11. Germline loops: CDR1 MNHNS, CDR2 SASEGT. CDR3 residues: CASSGTSGTFLGNEQFF. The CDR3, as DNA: TGTGCCAGCAGTGGGACTAGCGGGACCTTCCTAGGGAATGAGCAGTTCTTC.

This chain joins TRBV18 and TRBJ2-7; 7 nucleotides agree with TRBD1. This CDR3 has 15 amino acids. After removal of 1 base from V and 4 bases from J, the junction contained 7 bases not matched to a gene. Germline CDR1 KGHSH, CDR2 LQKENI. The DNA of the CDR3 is TGTGCCAGCTCACCACGGGGACAGAGTCTTTACGAGCAGTACTTC. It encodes CASSPRGQSLYEQYF.